This T cell receptor (beta chain) was sequenced for a study of CD8 T cells in ankylosing spondylitis. Findings and limits, study-wide: Matched ankylosing spondylitis synovial fluid reportedly showed significant enrichment of disease-linked clones. Some motif variants had been reported before (in reactive arthritis synovial fluid and blood).

This clonotype was observed at least ten times. Its target is not known. TCRdb re-called the 5' RACE reads through MiXCR, storing one row per CDR3 protein. The table shows about 190,000 distinct CDR3 sequences, with 13% occurring only once. Germline V lookup: CDR1 DFQATT, CDR2 SNEGSKA (reference sequence). Trimming removed 3 bases from V and 4 bases from J, with 15 bases in between. The CDR3 has 14 residues. The sequence derives from a female donor with ankylosing spondylitis or in good health (not recorded which). The chain is built from TRBV20-1 and TRBJ1-1; no reliable D call. The sample consisted of blood, either unsorted or a sorted T cell fraction (not recorded which). CDR3 DNA sequence: TGCAGTGCTAGTATAAGTCGGGCAATCACTGAAGCTTTCTTT. This codes for CSASISRAITEAFF.